One sample yielded the 2 T cell receptor beta chains listed below, sequenced in a study of cytomegalovirus exposure and HLA in healthy donors. It was with 60 Vbeta and 13 Jbeta primers that the PCR ran. Only in-frame clones appear in the TCRdb table, and some are missing; sequencing was by immunoSEQ multiplex PCR. The repertoire holds about 190,000 clones, roughly 81% seen once, with approximately 3% in the top ten. Sequencing input: PBMCs. The receptors were sampled from a woman aged 25-40 years in good health and CMV-seropositive.

CDR3 in amino acids: CASSTRTGPTYEQYF. CDR3 DNA sequence: TGTGCCAGCAGCACCCGGACAGGGCCTACCTACGAGCAGTACTTC. The V and J genes are TRBV9 and TRBJ2-7; TRBD1 aligns across 8 bases. The ends lost 4 bases at V and 2 bases at J; junction bases unmatched: 8. CDR1 is SGDLS and CDR2 is YYNGEE in the germline V gene. The CDR3 spans 15 residues.

V and J are TRBV28 and TRBJ2-5; weak D call: TRBD1 (5 bases). CDR3 length equals 14 residues. Germline CDR1 reads MDHEN; CDR2 reads SYDVKM. The V gene lost 2 bases and the J gene lost 5 bases, with 12 bases spanning the gap. CDR3 in DNA: TGTGCCAGCAGTTTAGCCGCAGGGTGGGAGACCCAGTACTTC. Translated, it gives CASSLAAGWETQYF.